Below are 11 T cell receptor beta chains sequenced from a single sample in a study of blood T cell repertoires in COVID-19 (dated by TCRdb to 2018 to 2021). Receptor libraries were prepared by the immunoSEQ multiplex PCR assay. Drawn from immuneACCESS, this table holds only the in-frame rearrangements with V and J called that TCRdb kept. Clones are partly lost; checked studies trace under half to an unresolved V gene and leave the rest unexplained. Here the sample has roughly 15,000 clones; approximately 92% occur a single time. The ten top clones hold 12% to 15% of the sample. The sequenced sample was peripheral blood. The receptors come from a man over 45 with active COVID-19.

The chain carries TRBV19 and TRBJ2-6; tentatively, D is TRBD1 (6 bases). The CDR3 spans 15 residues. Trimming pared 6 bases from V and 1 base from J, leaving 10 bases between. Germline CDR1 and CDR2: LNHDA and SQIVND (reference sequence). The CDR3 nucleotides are TGTGCCAGTAGCATTACAGGGTCTGGGGCCAACGTCCTGACTTTC. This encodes CASSITGSGANVLTF.

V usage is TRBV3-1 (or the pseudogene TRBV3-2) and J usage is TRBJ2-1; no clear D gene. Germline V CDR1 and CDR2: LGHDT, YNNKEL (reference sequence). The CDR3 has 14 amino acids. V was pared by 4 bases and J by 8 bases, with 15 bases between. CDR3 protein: CASSLRLGVDEQFF. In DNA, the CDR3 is TGTGCCAGCAGCCTGAGACTGGGTGTTGATGAGCAGTTCTTC.

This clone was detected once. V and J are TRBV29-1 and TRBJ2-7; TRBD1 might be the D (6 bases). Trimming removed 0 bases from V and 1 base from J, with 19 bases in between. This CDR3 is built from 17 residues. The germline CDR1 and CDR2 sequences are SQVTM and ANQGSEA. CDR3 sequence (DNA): TGCAGCGTTGAAGATTCGGGCCTGAGACAGGTTTCCTACGAGCAGTACTTC. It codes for CSVEDSGLRQVSYEQYF.

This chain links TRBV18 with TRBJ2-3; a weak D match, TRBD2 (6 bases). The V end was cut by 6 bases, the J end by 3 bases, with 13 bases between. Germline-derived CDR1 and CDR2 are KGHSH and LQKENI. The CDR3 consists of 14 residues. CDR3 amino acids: CASSGSGITDTQYF. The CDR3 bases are TGTGCCAGCTCCGGGAGTGGTATAACAGATACGCAGTATTTT.

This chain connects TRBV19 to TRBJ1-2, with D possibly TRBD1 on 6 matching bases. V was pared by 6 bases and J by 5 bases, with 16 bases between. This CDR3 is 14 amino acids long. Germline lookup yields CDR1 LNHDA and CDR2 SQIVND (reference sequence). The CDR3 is CASRGARGRYGYTF. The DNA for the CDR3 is TGTGCCAGTAGGGGGGCCAGGGGACGGTATGGCTACACCTTC.

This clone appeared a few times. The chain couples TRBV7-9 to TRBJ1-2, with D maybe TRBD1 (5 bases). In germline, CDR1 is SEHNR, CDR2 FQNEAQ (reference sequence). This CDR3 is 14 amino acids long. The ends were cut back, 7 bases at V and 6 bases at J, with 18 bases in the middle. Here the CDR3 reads CASTPEGVKHGYTF. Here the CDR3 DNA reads TGTGCCAGCACCCCCGAAGGGGTAAAGCATGGCTACACCTTC.

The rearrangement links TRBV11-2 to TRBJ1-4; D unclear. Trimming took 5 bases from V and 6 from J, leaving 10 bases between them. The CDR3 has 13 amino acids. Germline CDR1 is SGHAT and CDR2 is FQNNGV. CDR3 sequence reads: CASSLSTDEKLFF. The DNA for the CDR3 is TGTGCCAGCAGCCTGAGCACCGATGAAAAACTGTTTTTT.

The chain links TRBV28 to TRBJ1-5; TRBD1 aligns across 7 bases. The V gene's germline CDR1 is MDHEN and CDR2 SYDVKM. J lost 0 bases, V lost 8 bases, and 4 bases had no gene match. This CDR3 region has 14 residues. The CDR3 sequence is CASRDSYSNQPQHF. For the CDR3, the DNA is TGTGCCAGCCGGGACAGTTATAGCAATCAGCCCCAGCATTTT.

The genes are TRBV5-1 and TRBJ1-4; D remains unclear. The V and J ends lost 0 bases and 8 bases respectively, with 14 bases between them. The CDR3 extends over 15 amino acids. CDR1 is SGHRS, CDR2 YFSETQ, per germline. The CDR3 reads CASSLGMSREEKLFF. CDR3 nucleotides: TGCGCCAGCAGCTTGGGTATGTCCCGTGAGGAAAAACTGTTTTTT.

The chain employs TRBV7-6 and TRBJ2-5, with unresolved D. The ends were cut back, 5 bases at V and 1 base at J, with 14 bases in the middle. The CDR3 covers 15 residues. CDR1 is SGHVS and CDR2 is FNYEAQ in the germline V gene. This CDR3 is CASSRLPTFQETQYF. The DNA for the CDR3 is TGTGCCAGCAGCCGCCTCCCGACATTCCAAGAGACCCAGTACTTC.

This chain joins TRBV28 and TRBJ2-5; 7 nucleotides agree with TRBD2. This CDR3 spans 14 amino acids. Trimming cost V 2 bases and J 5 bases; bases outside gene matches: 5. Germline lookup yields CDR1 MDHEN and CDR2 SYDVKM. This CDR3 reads CASSLHGGWETQYF. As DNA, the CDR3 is TGTGCCAGCAGTTTACACGGGGGGTGGGAGACCCAGTACTTC.